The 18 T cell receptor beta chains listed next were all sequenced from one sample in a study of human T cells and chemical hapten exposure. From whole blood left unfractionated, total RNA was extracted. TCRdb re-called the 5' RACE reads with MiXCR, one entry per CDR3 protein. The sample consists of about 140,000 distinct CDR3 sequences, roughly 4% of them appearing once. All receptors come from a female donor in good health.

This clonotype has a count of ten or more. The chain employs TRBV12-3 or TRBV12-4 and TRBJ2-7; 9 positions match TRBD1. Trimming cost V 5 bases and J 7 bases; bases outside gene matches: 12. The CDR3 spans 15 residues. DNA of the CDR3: TGTGCCAGCAGTGCATCCGGGACAGGGTCGTGGGAGCAGTACTTC. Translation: CASSASGTGSWEQYF.

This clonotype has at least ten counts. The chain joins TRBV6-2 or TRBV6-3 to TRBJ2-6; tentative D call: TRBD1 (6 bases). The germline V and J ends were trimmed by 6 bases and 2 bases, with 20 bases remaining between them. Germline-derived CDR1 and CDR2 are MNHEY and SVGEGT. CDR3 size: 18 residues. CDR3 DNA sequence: TGTGCCAGCAGAGGGACACGGCTAATCCTACCTGGGGCCAACGTCCTGACTTTC. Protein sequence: CASRGTRLILPGANVLTF.

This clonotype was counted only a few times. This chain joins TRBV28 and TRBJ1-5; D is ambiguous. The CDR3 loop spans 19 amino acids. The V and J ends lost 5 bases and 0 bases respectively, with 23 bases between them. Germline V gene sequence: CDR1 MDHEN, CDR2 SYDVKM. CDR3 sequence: CASSPLRVLGGNSNQPQHF. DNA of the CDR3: TGTGCCAGCAGTCCCCTTCGGGTCTTGGGAGGGAATAGCAATCAGCCCCAGCATTTT. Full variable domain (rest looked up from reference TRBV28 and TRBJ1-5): DVKVTQSSRYLVKRTGEKVFLECVQDMDHENMFWYRQDPGLGLRLIYFSYDVKMKEKGDIPEGYSVSREKKERFSLILESASTNQTSMYLCASSPLRVLGGNSNQPQHFGDGTRLSIL.

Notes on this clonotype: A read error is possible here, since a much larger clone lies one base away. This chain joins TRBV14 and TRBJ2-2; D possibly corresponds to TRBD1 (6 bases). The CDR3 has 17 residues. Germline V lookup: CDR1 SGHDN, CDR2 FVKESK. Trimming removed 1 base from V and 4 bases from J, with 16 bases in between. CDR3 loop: CASSQVMGTRGTGELFF. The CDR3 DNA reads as TGTGCCAGCAGCCAAGTTATGGGGACAAGGGGCACCGGGGAGCTGTTTTTT.

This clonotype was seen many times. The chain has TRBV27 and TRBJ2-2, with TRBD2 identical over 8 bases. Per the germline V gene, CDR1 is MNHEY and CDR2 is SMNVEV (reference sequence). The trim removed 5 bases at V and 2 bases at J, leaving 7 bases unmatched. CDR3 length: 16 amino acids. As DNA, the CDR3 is TGTGCCAGCAGTCTCGCGGGGGGACTCAACACCGGGGAGCTGTTTTTT. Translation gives CASSLAGGLNTGELFF.

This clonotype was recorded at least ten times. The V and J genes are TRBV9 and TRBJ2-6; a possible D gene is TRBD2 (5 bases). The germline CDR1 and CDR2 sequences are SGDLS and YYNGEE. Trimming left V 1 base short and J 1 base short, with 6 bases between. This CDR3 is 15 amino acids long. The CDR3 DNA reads TGTGCCAGCAGCGTAAGAGGGTCTGGGGCCAACGTCCTGACTTTC. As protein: CASSVRGSGANVLTF.

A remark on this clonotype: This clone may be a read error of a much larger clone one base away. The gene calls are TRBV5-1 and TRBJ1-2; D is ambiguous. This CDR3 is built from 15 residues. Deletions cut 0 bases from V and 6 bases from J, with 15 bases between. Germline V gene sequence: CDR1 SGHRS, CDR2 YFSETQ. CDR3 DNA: TGCGCCAGCAGCTTGGATAGATACGCCTTCGATGGCTACACCTTC. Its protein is CASSLDRYAFDGYTF.

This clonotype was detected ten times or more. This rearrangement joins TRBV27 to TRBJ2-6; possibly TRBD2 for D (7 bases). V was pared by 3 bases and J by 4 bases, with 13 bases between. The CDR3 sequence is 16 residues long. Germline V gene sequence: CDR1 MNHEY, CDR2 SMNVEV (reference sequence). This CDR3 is CASSFRGATGANVLTF. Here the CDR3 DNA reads TGTGCCAGCAGTTTCCGGGGGGCGACAGGGGCCAACGTCCTGACTTTC.

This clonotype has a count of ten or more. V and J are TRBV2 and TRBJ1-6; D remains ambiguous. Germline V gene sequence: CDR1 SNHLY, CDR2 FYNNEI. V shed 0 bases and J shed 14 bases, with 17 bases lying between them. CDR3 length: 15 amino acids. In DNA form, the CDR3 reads TGTGCCAGCAGTGAAGCGTTAGGGAGGGAAGGATCCCTCCACTTT. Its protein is CASSEALGREGSLHF.

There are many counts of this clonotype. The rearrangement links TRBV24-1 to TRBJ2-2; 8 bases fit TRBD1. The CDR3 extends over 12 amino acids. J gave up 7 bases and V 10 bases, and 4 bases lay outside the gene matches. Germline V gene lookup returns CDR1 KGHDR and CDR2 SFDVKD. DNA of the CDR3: TGTGCCACACAGGGGGATATCGGGGAGCTGTTTTTT. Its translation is CATQGDIGELFF.

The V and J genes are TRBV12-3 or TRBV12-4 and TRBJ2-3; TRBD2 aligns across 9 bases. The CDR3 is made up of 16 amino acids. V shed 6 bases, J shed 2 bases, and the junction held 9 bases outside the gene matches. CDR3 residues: CASRRAGGRPTDTQYF. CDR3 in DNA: TGTGCCAGCAGAAGGGCGGGGGGGCGGCCCACAGATACGCAGTATTTT.

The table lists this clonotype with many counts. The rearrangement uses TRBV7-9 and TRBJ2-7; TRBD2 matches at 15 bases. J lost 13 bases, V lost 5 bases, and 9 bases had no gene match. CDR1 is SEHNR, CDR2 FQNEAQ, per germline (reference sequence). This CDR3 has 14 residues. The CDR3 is CASSPRTSGGARYF. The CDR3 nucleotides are TGTGCCAGCAGCCCCCGGACTAGCGGGGGGGCTCGTTACTTC.

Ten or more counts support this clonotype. CDR3 loop: CATSRVGMANTEAFF. CDR3 sequence (DNA): TGTGCCACCAGCAGAGTGGGGATGGCGAACACTGAAGCTTTCTTT. The chain is built from TRBV15 and TRBJ1-1; D is uncertain. Germline values: CDR1 LNHNV, CDR2 YYDKDF (reference sequence). V lost 1 base, J lost 1 base, and 10 bases lay in between. This CDR3 has 15 residues. Combining the CDR3 with reference TRBV15 and TRBJ1-1 gives the whole variable domain DAMVIQNPRYQVTQFGKPVTLSCSQTLNHNVMYWYQQKSSQAPKLLFHYYDKDFNNEADTPDNFQSRRPNTSFCFLDIRSPGLGDTAMYLCATSRVGMANTEAFFGQGTRLTVV.

CDR3 DNA sequence: TGTGCCAGTAGTACCCGGGACAGGGGCGGGCTCTCTGCCCAGCATTTT. This sequence encodes CASSTRDRGGLSAQHF. This sequence joins TRBV19 and TRBJ1-5; 10 bases map to TRBD1. The CDR3 extends over 16 amino acids. The V gene end was trimmed by 4 bases and the J gene end by 11 bases; junction bases not matched to a gene: 14. The germline V gene encodes CDR1 LNHDA and CDR2 SQIVND (reference sequence).

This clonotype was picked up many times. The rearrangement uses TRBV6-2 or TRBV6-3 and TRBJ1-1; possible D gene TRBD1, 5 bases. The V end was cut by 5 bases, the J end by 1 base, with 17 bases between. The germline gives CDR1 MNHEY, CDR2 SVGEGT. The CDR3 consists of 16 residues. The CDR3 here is CASSKWDLPGNTEAFF. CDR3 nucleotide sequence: TGTGCCAGCAGTAAATGGGACCTCCCGGGGAACACTGAAGCTTTCTTT.

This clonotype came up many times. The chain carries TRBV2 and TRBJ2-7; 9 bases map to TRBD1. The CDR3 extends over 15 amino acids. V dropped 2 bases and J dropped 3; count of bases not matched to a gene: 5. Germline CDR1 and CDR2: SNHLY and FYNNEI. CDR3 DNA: TGTGCCAGCAGTGAACAGGGACAGGGCCTCTACGAGCAGTACTTC. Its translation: CASSEQGQGLYEQYF.

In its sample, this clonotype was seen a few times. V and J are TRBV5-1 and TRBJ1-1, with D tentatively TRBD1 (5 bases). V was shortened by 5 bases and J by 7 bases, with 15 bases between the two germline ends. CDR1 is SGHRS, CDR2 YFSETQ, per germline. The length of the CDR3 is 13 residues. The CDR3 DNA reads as TGCGCCAGCAGAGATAACCAGGGTCGTGAAGCTTTCTTT. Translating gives CASRDNQGREAFF. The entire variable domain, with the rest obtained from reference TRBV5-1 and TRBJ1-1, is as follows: KAGVTQTPRYLIKTRGQQVTLSCSPISGHRSVSWYQQTPGQGLQFLFEYFSETQRNKGNFPGRFSGRQFSNSRSEMNVSTLELGDSALYLCASRDNQGREAFFGQGTRLTVV.

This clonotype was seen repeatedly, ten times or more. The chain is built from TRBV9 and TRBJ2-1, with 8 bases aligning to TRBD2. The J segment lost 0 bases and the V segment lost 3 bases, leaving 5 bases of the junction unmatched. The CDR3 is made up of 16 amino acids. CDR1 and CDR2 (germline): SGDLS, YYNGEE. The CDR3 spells CASSALAGSSYNEQFF. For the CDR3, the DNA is TGTGCCAGCAGCGCCCTAGCGGGTAGCTCCTACAATGAGCAGTTCTTC. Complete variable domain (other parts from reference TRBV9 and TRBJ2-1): DSGVTQTPKHLITATGQRVTLRCSPRSGDLSVYWYQQSLDQGLQFLIQYYNGEERAKGNILERFSAQQFPDLHSELNLSSLELGDSALYFCASSALAGSSYNEQFFGPGTRLTVL.